Included here is one T cell receptor beta chain sequence, with context. MiXCR, applied by TCRdb to the 5' RACE reads, yields one record per CDR3 protein. The sample comprises about 150,000 distinct CDR3 sequences, about a third of which are singletons, and around 13% rests with the top ten. The CDR3 is 17 amino acids. Germline V gene sequence: CDR1 DFQATT, CDR2 SNEGSKA (reference sequence). The V and J ends lost 3 bases and 3 bases, in that order; junction bases with no gene match: 12. The data were obtained in a study of T-cell memory formation after mild COVID-19. Sequencing was carried out using PBMCs or a T cell subset sorted from them (not recorded which). The source of this sequence is an adult woman who had mild COVID-19 (a few samples of this study predate the infection). Cell type and time point are not known. V and J are TRBV20-1 and TRBJ2-3, with 10 bases fitting TRBD2. DNA for the CDR3: TGCAGTGCTAGGACGGCTAGCGGGAGTTTCGGTACAGATACGCAGTATTTT. This translates into CSARTASGSFGTDTQYF.